A selection of T cell receptor beta chains follows, all from one sample in a study of blood T cell repertoires in COVID-19. Data came from immunoSEQ multiplex PCR; TCRdb stores just in-frame clones and leaves some out. The sample contains 250,000 or so clones, roughly 89% of which appear only once. The sample consisted of peripheral blood. All receptors come from a woman aged 55-70 years with COVID-19, enrolled during active disease. Each CDR3 is given with its conserved first and last residue. D genes are given only for firm matches. Expanded clones get a size class; other rows say once, few or many, or leave the size out.

D,J,V,size,CDR3,DNA
.,TRBJ1-5,TRBV28,.,CASSFNPPGGNQPQHF,TGTGCCAGCAGTTTTAATCCCCCCGGGGGGAATCAGCCCCAGCATTTT
.,TRBJ2-3,TRBV10-3,.,CAISGGTDTQYF,TGTGCCATCTCGGGAGGCACAGATACGCAGTATTTT
.,TRBJ2-4,TRBV30,.,CAWSWGRGNIQYF,TGTGCCTGGAGCTGGGGCAGGGGAAACATTCAGTACTTC
.,TRBJ1-2,TRBV25-1,.,CASSEQGKGGYTF,TGTGCCAGCAGTGAGCAGGGGAAGGGTGGCTACACCTTC
.,TRBJ1-2,TRBV6-5,.,CASSRGGNGYTF,TGTGCCAGCAGCCGGGGGGGGAATGGCTACACCTTC
.,TRBJ2-7,TRBV5-6,.,CASSLWGEGFYEQYF,TGTGCCAGCAGCTTGTGGGGGGAAGGGTTCTACGAGCAGTACTTC
.,TRBJ2-7,TRBV2,.,CASSLAGGTYEQYF,TGTGCCAGCAGTCTGGCCGGGGGTACCTACGAGCAGTACTTC
TRBD1,TRBJ1-6,TRBV19,.,CASSTTGTRIDSPLHF,TGTGCCAGTAGTACGACAGGGACAAGGATTGATTCACCCCTCCACTTT
.,TRBJ2-3,TRBV29-1,.,CSICRGGSTDTQYF,TGCAGCATCTGCAGGGGCGGAAGCACAGATACGCAGTATTTT
TRBD2,TRBJ2-1,TRBV4-2,.,CASSQSLAGDYNEQFF,TGTGCCAGCAGCCAGAGTCTAGCGGGGGACTACAATGAGCAGTTCTTC
TRBD1,TRBJ2-2,TRBV5-4,.,CASSADRGAGELFF,TGTGCCAGCAGCGCGGACAGGGGAGCCGGGGAGCTGTTTTTT
.,TRBJ2-2,TRBV27,.,CASSFRLGGQNTGELFF,TGTGCCAGCAGTTTCCGACTCGGGGGGCAGAACACCGGGGAGCTGTTTTTT
.,TRBJ1-4,TRBV6-1,.,CASSEAGGSEKLFF,TGTGCCAGCAGTGAAGCGGGAGGGTCCGAAAAACTGTTTTTT
TRBD1,TRBJ1-5,TRBV18,.,CASSPTGGVSNQPQHF,TGTGCCAGCTCTCCGACAGGGGGTGTCAGCAATCAGCCCCAGCATTTT
.,TRBJ1-6,TRBV4-2,.,CASSQGHRVGSPLHF,TGTGCCAGCAGCCAAGGGCACAGGGTGGGTTCACCCCTCCACTTT
TRBD1,TRBJ2-7,TRBV19,.,CASSTRPGQSYEQYF,TGTGCCAGTAGTACCCGACCGGGACAGAGCTACGAGCAGTACTTC
.,TRBJ1-1,TRBV6-5,.,CASRSQGLYTEAFF,TGTGCCAGCAGGTCCCAGGGGCTATACACTGAAGCTTTCTTT
.,TRBJ1-2,TRBV10-1,.,CASSDGQSYGYTF,TGCGCCAGCAGCGATGGACAGAGCTATGGCTACACCTTC
TRBD1,TRBJ1-4,TRBV7-8,.,CASSLRTGGNEKLFF,TGTGCCAGCAGCTTACGGACAGGAGGAAATGAAAAACTGTTTTTT
TRBD2,TRBJ2-3,TRBV7-2,.,CASSRGLAGGTDTQYF,TGTGCCAGCAGTCGGGGACTAGCGGGGGGCACAGATACGCAGTATTTT
.,TRBJ2-1,TRBV12-3/TRBV12-4,.,CASSLLQGGEQFF,TGTGCCAGCAGCCTTCTCCAGGGGGGTGAGCAGTTCTTC
TRBD1,TRBJ1-1,TRBV5-1,.,CASSLGPRTGGSTEAFF,TGCGCCAGCAGCTTGGGCCCCAGGACAGGTGGATCCACGGAAGCTTTCTTT
.,TRBJ2-1,TRBV2,.,CASSVMRSSYNEQFF,TGTGCCAGCAGTGTTATGAGGAGCTCCTACAATGAGCAGTTCTTC
.,TRBJ1-4,TRBV6-5,.,CASSYSSTLGEKLFF,TGTGCCAGCAGTTACTCGAGTACCCTTGGTGAAAAACTGTTTTTT
.,TRBJ1-1,TRBV19,.,CASSGAGHTEAFF,TGTGCCAGTAGTGGGGCAGGGCACACTGAAGCTTTCTTT
TRBD2,TRBJ2-7,TRBV3-1/TRBV3-2,few,CASSQGGGSDEQYF,TGTGCCAGCAGCCAAGGGGGGGGGTCCGACGAGCAGTACTTC
TRBD1,TRBJ1-1,TRBV3-1/TRBV3-2,.,CASSQGADRVGTEAFF,TGTGCCAGCAGCCAAGGGGCGGACAGGGTGGGCACTGAAGCTTTCTTT
TRBD1,TRBJ2-1,TRBV7-2,.,CASSLQGASYNEQFF,TGTGCCAGCAGCTTACAGGGGGCCTCCTACAATGAGCAGTTCTTC
.,TRBJ1-2,TRBV14,.,CASSQSAFVGGYTF,TGTGCCAGCAGCCAATCAGCTTTCGTCGGGGGCTACACCTTC
.,TRBJ2-2,TRBV7-3,once,CASSLRPGGTGELFF,TGTGCCAGCAGCTTAAGACCTGGCGGTACCGGGGAGCTGTTTTTT
.,TRBJ1-1,TRBV7-2,.,CASSQSQGNTEAFF,TGTGCCAGCAGCCAAAGCCAGGGCAACACTGAAGCTTTCTTT
.,TRBJ2-7,TRBV7-2,.,CASSFPSYEQYF,TGTGCCAGCAGCTTCCCTTCCTACGAGCAGTACTTC
TRBD1,TRBJ2-1,TRBV5-8,few,CASSLGQGIYNEQFF,TGTGCCAGCAGCTTAGGACAGGGTATCTACAATGAGCAGTTCTTC
TRBD1,TRBJ1-5,TRBV23-1,.,CASSRTGGRQPQHF,TGCGCCAGCAGTCGTACAGGGGGACGCCAGCCCCAGCATTTT
TRBD1,TRBJ1-3,TRBV19,.,CASSIRGTGSGNTIYF,TGTGCCAGTAGTATTAGGGGGACAGGGAGTGGAAACACCATATATTTT
.,TRBJ1-4,TRBV9,.,CASSARRGTEKLFF,TGTGCCAGCAGCGCCAGGAGGGGAACTGAAAAACTGTTTTTT
.,TRBJ1-1,TRBV19,.,CASNKFEATEAFF,TGTGCCAGTAACAAATTCGAGGCCACTGAAGCTTTCTTT
TRBD1,TRBJ1-4,TRBV19,.,CASSLDRGEKLFF,TGTGCCAGTAGTCTAGACAGGGGTGAAAAACTGTTTTTT
.,TRBJ1-4,TRBV27,.,CASSGVRREKLFF,TGTGCCAGCAGCGGGGTAAGGCGTGAAAAACTGTTTTTT
.,TRBJ1-1,TRBV5-5,few,CASSLSYGTEAFF,TGTGCCAGCAGCTTGTCGTACGGGACTGAAGCTTTCTTT
.,TRBJ1-5,TRBV6-2/TRBV6-3,once,CASSILQQPQHF,TGTGCCAGCAGTATACTTCAACAGCCCCAGCATTTT
.,TRBJ1-2,TRBV10-3,.,CAITSRALDFNYGYTF,TGTGCCATCACCTCGAGAGCCCTAGATTTTAACTATGGCTACACCTTC
TRBD2,TRBJ2-7,TRBV3-1/TRBV3-2,.,CASSQVSRTSGSYEQYF,TGTGCCAGCAGCCAAGTTAGTCGGACTAGCGGATCCTACGAGCAGTACTTC
TRBD1,TRBJ1-1,TRBV6-1,.,CASSGQGTSRKNTEAFF,TGTGCCAGCAGTGGACAGGGGACCTCACGAAAGAACACTGAAGCTTTCTTT
.,TRBJ2-7,TRBV6-5,once,CASSSNRATYSYEQYF,TGTGCCAGCAGTTCCAACAGGGCCACCTACTCCTACGAGCAGTACTTC
.,TRBJ1-1,TRBV2,.,CASTGRRGDPEAFF,TGTGCCAGCACGGGGAGGAGGGGAGACCCTGAAGCTTTCTTT
.,TRBJ2-5,TRBV25-1,.,CASREAGVTQTQYF,TGTGCCAGCAGGGAGGCAGGGGTGACGCAAACCCAGTACTTC
.,TRBJ1-4,TRBV7-2,.,CASSLGRNEKLFF,TGTGCCAGCAGCTTAGGCAGGAATGAAAAACTGTTTTTT
TRBD1,TRBJ1-5,TRBV2,once,CASRRGTGVANQPQHF,TGTGCCAGCAGGCGGGGGACAGGGGTAGCCAATCAGCCCCAGCATTTT
.,TRBJ1-1,TRBV9,.,CASSVYAGPTEAFF,TGTGCCAGCAGCGTCTACGCGGGCCCCACTGAAGCTTTCTTT
.,TRBJ2-1,TRBV4-1,.,CASSQVGTGSGDEQFF,TGCGCCAGCAGCCAAGTCGGCACAGGGAGCGGAGATGAGCAGTTCTTC
.,TRBJ1-5,TRBV7-2,few,CASSPTGSNQPQHF,TGTGCCAGCAGCCCAACGGGGAGCAATCAGCCCCAGCATTTT
.,TRBJ2-5,TRBV5-1,.,CASSLGFREAQYF,TGCGCCAGCAGCTTAGGCTTTCGAGAGGCCCAGTACTTC
.,TRBJ1-2,TRBV5-6,few,CASSWGVESTF,TGTGCCAGCAGCTGGGGGGTCGAATCCACCTTC
TRBD2,TRBJ2-3,TRBV25-1,once,CASSDPGGSTDTQYF,TGTGCCAGCAGTGACCCGGGGGGTAGCACAGATACGCAGTATTTT
.,TRBJ1-6,TRBV6-5,.,CASTLEGTYNSPLHF,TGTGCCAGCACCCTGGAGGGGACCTATAATTCACCCCTCCACTTT
TRBD1,TRBJ1-2,TRBV9,.,CASSVATGGTYGYTF,TGTGCCAGCAGCGTAGCCACAGGGGGCACCTATGGCTACACCTTC
.,TRBJ1-2,TRBV27,.,CASTTLYTGRTHYGYTF,TGTGCCAGCACTACACTCTACACCGGGAGGACACACTATGGCTACACCTTC
TRBD1,TRBJ1-2,TRBV20-1,.,CSASDRGHYGYTF,TGCAGTGCTAGTGACAGGGGACACTATGGCTACACCTTC
TRBD2,TRBJ2-3,TRBV5-5,.,CASNALAGGADTQYF,TGTGCCAGCAACGCACTAGCGGGGGGCGCAGATACGCAGTATTTT